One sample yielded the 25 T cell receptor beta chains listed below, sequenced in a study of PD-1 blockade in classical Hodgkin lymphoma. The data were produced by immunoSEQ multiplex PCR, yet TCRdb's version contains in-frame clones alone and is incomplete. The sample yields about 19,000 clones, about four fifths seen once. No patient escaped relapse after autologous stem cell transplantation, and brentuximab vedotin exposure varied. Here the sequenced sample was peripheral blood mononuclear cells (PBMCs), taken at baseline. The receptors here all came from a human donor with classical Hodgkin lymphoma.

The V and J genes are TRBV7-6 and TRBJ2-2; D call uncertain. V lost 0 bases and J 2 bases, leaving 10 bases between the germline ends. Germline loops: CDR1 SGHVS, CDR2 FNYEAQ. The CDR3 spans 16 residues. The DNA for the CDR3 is TGTGCCAGCAGCTTAGCGGGGTACGGCAACACCGGGGAGCTGTTTTTT. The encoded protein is CASSLAGYGNTGELFF.

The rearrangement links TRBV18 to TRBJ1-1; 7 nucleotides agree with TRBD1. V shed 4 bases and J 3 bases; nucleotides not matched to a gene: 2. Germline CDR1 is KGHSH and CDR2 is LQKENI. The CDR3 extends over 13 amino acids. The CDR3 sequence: CASSQGADTEAFF. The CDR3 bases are TGTGCCAGCTCACAGGGGGCCGACACTGAAGCTTTCTTT.

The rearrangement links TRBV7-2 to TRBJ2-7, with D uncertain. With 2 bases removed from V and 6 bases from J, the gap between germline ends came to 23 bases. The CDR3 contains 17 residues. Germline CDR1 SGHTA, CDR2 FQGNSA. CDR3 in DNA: TGTGCCAGCAGCTTAAGAGGAACTGGGGTGGTCCATCGCGAGCAGTACTTC. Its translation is CASSLRGTGVVHREQYF.

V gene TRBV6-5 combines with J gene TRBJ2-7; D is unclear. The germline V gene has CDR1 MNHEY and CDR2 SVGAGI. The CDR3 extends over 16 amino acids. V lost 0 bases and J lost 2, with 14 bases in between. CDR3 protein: CASSYSGDLSPYEQYF. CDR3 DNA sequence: TGTGCCAGCAGTTACTCTGGGGATCTATCTCCCTACGAGCAGTACTTC.

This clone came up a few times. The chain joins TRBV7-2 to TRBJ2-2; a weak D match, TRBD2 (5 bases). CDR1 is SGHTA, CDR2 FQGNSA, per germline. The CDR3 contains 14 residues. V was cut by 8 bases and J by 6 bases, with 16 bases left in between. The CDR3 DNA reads TGTGCCAGCCCAAAACTAGATCGGGCCGGGGAGCTGTTTTTT. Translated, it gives CASPKLDRAGELFF.

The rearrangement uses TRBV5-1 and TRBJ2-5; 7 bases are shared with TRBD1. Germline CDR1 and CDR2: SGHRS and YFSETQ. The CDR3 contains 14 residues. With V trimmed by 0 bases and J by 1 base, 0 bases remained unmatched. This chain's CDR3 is CASSLGDSQETQYF. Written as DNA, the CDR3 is TGCGCCAGCAGCTTGGGGGACAGCCAAGAGACCCAGTACTTC.

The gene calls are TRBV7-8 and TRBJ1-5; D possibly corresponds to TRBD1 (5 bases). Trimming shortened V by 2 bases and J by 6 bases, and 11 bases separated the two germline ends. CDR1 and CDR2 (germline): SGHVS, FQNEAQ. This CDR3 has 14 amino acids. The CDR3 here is CASSLSSGTQPQHF. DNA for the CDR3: TGTGCCAGCAGCTTATCGAGTGGGACTCAGCCCCAGCATTTT.

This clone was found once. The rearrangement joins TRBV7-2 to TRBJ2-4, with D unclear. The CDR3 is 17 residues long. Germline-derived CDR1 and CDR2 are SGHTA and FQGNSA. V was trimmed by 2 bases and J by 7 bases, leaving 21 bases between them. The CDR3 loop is CASSLSLRPQGWNIQYF. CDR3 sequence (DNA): TGTGCCAGCAGCTTATCCCTACGGCCGCAAGGCTGGAACATTCAGTACTTC.

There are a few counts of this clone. CDR3 loop: CASSAAEYQPQHF. As DNA, the CDR3 is TGTGCCAGCAGTGCCGCCGAGTACCAGCCCCAGCATTTT. The chain joins TRBV25-1 to TRBJ1-5; D is unclear. Trimming stripped 4 bases from V and 7 bases from J, with 11 bases between. This CDR3 region has 13 residues. The V gene's germline CDR1 is MGHDK and CDR2 SYGVNS.

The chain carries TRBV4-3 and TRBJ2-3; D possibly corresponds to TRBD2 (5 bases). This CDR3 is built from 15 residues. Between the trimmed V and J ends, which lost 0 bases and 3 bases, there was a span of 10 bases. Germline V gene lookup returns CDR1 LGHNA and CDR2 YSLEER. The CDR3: CASSQEPGWTDTQYF. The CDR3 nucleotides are TGCGCCAGCAGCCAAGAACCGGGGTGGACAGATACGCAGTATTTT.

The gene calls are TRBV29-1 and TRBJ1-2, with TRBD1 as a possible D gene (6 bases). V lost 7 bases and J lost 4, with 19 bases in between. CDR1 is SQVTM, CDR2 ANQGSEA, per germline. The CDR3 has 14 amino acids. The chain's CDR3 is CSAELDLDSYGYTF. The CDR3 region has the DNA TGCAGCGCCGAACTAGACCTGGACAGCTATGGCTACACCTTC.

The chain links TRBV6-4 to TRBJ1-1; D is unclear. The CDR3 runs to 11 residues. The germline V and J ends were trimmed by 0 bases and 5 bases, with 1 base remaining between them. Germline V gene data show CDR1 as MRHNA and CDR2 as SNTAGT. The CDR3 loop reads CASSDSTEAFF. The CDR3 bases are TGTGCCAGCAGTGACTCAACTGAAGCTTTCTTT.

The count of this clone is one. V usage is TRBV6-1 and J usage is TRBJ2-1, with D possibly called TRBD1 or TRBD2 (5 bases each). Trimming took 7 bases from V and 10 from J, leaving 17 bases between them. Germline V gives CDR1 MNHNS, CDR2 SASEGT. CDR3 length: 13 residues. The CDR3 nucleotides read TGTGCCAGCACCAGTTCCGGGGACGGAGAGCAGTTCTTC. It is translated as CASTSSGDGEQFF.

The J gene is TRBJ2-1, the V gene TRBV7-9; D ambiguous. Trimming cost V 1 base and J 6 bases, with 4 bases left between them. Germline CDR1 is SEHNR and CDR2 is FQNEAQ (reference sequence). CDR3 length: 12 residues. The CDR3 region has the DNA TGTGCCAGCAGCTTAGGGTTCAATGAGCAGTTCTTC. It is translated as CASSLGFNEQFF.

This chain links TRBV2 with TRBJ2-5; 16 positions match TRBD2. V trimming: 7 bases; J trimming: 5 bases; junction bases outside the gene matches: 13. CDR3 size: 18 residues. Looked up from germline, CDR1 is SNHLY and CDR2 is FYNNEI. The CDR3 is CASTLTGTSGGAEETQYF. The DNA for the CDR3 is TGTGCCAGCACCCTAACCGGGACTAGCGGGGGGGCCGAGGAGACCCAGTACTTC.

The chain's CDR3 is CASSQGGSGELFF. The CDR3 DNA reads TGTGCCAGCAGCCAAGGGGGGAGCGGGGAGCTGTTTTTT. The chain joins TRBV14 to TRBJ2-2, with D perhaps matching TRBD1 or TRBD2 (5 bases each). This CDR3 spans 13 amino acids. Trimming removed 1 base from V and 7 bases from J, with 7 bases in between. Germline-derived CDR1 and CDR2 are SGHDN and FVKESK.

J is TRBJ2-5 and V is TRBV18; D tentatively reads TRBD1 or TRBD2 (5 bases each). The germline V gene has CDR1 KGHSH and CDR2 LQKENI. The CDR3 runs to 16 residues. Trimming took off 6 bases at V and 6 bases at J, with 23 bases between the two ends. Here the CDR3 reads CASSDDGTPTTKTQYF. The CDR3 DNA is TGTGCCAGCTCCGACGATGGGACCCCAACCACAAAGACCCAGTACTTC.

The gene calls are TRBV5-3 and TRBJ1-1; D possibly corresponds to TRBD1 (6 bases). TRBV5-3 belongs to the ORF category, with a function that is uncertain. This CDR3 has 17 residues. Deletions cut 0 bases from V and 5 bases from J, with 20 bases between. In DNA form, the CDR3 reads TGTGCCAGAAGCTTGGCCATACCCGGGACACGGTCGACTGAAGCTTTCTTT. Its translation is CARSLAIPGTRSTEAFF.

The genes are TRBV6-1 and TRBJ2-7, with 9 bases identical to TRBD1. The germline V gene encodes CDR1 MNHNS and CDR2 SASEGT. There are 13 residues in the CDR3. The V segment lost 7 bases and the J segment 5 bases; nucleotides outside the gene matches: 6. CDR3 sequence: CASTGTGLNEQYF. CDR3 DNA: TGTGCCAGCACCGGGACAGGGCTAAACGAGCAGTACTTC.

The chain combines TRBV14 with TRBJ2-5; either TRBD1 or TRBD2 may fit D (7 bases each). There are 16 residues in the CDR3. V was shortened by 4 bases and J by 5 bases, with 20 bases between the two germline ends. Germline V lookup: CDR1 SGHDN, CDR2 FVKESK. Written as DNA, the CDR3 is TGTGCCAGCAGCCCCCAGGGGGACGGGGGGTTCGAGACCCAGTACTTC. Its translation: CASSPQGDGGFETQYF. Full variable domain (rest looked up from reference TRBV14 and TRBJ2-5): EAGVTQFPSHSVIEKGQTVTLRCDPISGHDNLYWYRRVMGKEIKFLLHFVKESKQDESGMPNNRFLAERTGGTYSTLKVQPAELEDSGVYFCASSPQGDGGFETQYFGPGTRLLVL.

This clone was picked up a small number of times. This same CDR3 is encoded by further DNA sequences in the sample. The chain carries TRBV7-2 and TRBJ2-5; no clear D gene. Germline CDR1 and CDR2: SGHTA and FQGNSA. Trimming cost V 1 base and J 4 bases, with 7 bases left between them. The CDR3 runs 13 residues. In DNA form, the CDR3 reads TGTGCCAGCAGCTTAGGTTTCGGAGAGACCCAGTACTTC. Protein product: CASSLGFGETQYF. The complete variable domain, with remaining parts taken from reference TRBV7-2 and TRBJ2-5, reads GAGVSQSPSNKVTEKGKDVELRCDPISGHTALYWYRQSLGQGLEFLIYFQGNSAPDKSGLPSDRFSAERTGGSVSTLTIQRTQQEDSAVYLCASSLGFGETQYFGPGTRLLVL.

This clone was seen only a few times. CDR3 coding DNA: TGTGCCAGCAAGCCCGGGGGGGGAAGCAATCAGCCCCAGCATTTT. This translates into CASKPGGGSNQPQHF. This chain links TRBV6-5 with TRBJ1-5; possibly TRBD1 for D (5 bases). Between the trimmed V and J ends, which lost 7 bases and 1 base, there was a span of 14 bases. CDR1 and CDR2 from the germline V gene are MNHEY and SVGAGI. The CDR3 loop spans 15 amino acids.

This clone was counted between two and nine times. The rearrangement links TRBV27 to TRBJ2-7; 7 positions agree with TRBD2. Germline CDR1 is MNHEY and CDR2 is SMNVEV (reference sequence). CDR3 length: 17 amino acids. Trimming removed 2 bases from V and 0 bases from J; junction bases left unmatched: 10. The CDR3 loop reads CASSLRGGGGSSYEQYF. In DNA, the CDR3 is TGTGCCAGCAGTTTAAGAGGTGGGGGGGGGAGCTCCTACGAGCAGTACTTC.

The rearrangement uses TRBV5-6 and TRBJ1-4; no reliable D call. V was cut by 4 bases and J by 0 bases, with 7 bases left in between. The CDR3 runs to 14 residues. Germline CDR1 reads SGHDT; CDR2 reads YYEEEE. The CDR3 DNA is TGTGCCAGCAGCGTAGGAGCAACTAATGAAAAACTGTTTTTT. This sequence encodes CASSVGATNEKLFF. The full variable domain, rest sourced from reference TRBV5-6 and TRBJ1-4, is DAGVTQSPTHLIKTRGQQVTLRCSPKSGHDTVSWYQQALGQGPQFIFQYYEEEERQRGNFPDRFSGHQFPNYSSELNVNALLLGDSALYLCASSVGATNEKLFFGSGTQLSVL.

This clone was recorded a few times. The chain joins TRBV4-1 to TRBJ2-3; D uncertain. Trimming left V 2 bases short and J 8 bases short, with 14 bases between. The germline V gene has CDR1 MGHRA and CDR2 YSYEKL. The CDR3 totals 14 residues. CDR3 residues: CASSQPLTPGTQYF. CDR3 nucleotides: TGCGCCAGCAGCCAACCTCTGACTCCCGGTACGCAGTATTTT.